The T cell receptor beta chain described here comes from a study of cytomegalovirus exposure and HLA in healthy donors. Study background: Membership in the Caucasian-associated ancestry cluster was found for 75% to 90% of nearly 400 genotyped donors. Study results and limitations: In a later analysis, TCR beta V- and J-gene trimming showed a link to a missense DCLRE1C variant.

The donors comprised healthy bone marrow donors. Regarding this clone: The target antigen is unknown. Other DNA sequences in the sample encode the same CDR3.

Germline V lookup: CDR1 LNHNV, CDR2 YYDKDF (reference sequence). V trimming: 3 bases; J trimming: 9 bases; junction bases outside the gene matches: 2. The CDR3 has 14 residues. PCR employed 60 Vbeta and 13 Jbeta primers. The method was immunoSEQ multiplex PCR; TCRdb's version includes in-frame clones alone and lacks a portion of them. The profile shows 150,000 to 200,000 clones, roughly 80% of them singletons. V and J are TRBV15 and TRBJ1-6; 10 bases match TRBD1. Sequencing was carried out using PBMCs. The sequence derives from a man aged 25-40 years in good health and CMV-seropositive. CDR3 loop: CATSRDRGSSPLHF. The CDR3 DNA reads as TGTGCCACCAGCAGGGACAGGGGGAGTTCACCCCTCCACTTT.